The following is a T cell receptor (beta chain) sequence with its context. Its antigen remains undetermined. No per-base quality is available; no much larger clone lies one base away. The sample is drawn from a study of cytomegalovirus exposure and HLA in healthy donors listed by TCRdb under 2017. Background for the entire study: According to an earlier analysis of 587 of the donors, 150 million to 200 million T cells yielded 90 million to 130 million unique TCR beta sequences and roughly 280 Gb of sequence data. The number of donors typed differed by locus, with about 629-630 for A, B, C, DRB1 and DQB1, more than 500 for DQA1, 600 to 610 for DPA1, and 400 to 490 for DPB1. To predict cytomegalovirus infection status, the study brought together high-throughput TCR immunosequencing, statistical association of individual TCRs with disease status, and machine learning. Roughly 300 gigabases of sequencing data and tens of millions of unique TCR sequences were included in an early release covering about 600 HLA-typed donors. In addition to the first cohort of roughly 700 subjects, a separate validation cohort of 100 to 150 different subjects was used. Donor age, sex, ethnicity and CMV serostatus were collected together with the repertoire data. To decide whether each TCR beta V gene segment behaved as functional or pseudogenic, an earlier analysis of fewer than 750 of the donors relied on high-throughput TCR beta sequencing. Among the roughly 380 genotyped donors, 81% belonged to the genetic ancestry cluster associated with self-reported Caucasian donors. The study profiled the T cell repertoires of approximately 700 subjects by immunosequencing and related them to cytomegalovirus serostatus. Across 398 genotyped donors of the cohort, an average of about 240,000 unique TCR beta nucleotide sequences per donor were sequenced, and roughly 18% of those sequences were non-productive. In a later genetic analysis, genome-wide SNP genotypes for about 65% of the roughly 700 donors were used, and that subset was treated as a discovery cohort. The later analysis used no new phenotypic data to find candidate immune exposures, relying instead on TCR beta sequences and their occurrence across donors. In a later analysis, previously published TCR beta repertoires from roughly 710 donors were re-analyzed and high-resolution HLA genotyping was added so that TCR occurrence patterns could be studied. The study aimed to test whether signatures of past pathogen exposure could be identified by cataloging public T cell receptors. About 5 DR-DQ haplotypes were handled as single units for association and clustering, since linkage in the cohort was strong. All discovery cohort repertoires had been generated on a single sequencing platform. Class I and class II HLA loci were covered by the typing at four-digit resolution.

The cohort was made up of approximately 670 healthy bone marrow donors. At the time of sampling, every cohort member was nominally healthy, though immune exposures that went unrecorded were likely present. The donor tested CMV seronegative and was one of the 352 seronegative cohort members. A peripheral blood sample was provided by each donor, and peripheral blood mononuclear cells were used for TCR beta sequencing. The Qiagen DNeasy Blood Extraction Kit was used to extract genomic DNA from the blood cell samples. The paper's findings and limits, for the study overall: According to a later analysis, most CMV-associated TCR beta chains appeared to be HLA-restricted, and the HLA associations seemed to be driven largely by CMV exposure. According to a later analysis, parvovirus B19, influenza, CMV and Epstein-Barr virus appeared linked to several top co-occurrence clusters. Linkage disequilibrium might explain the correlated functional status among segregating V segments, but an unknown experimental factor could not be ruled out. Three of the identified cytomegalovirus-associated TCR beta chains were confirmed in vitro to be specific for cytomegalovirus antigens. It was suggested by the authors that the approach could potentially be generalized to other disease states and immunological phenotypes. An association between a missense DCLRE1C variant and V-gene and J-gene trimming of TCR beta chains was found in a later genetic analysis and replicated in an independent cohort. Cytomegalovirus status was reported to be diagnosed by the classifier with high specificity and sensitivity in both the original and validation cohorts. Sequencing depth was assumed to be roughly uniform across donors in the presence/absence analyses, though that assumption may not hold. In a later analysis, the rate of TCR association differed among HLA loci, with DRB1 alleles having the most associated TCRs and HLA-C alleles having the fewest. For the cohort, immune exposure information was limited to CMV serostatus. In a later analysis, HLA-associated TCR beta chains were found to be more clonally expanded and to have lower generation probabilities than equally common non-associated chains. Because HLA typing was unavailable for some donors at each locus, only the typed subset was used in association tests. A later genetic analysis reported fewer N-insertions in productive TCRs among donors in an Asian-associated ancestry cluster than the approximately 670-donor mean. Broadly in line with IMGT annotations, most TCR beta V segments showed up in productive rearrangements about 90% or about 30% of the time in an earlier analysis of approximately 600 of the donors. A further reported finding was that TCR beta sequences accurately predicted the HLA-A and HLA-B alleles for most subjects in the first cohort. When HLA alleles, especially DR and DQ, strongly co-occurred, attributing TCR associations to individual alleles was difficult. Approximately 16 rarely observed V segments, including chromosome 9 orphons, were excluded from the earlier analysis of just under 600 of the donors because counts were too low. A group of highly shared sequence variants was considered likely to be a technical artifact of the sequencing pipeline. Only TCR beta chains were sequenced in this cohort, and the absence of alpha or paired-chain data limited detectable features. Some IMGT-functional V segments, including TRBV6-2 and TRBV6-3, could not be told apart with the 87-base-pair reads, so those segments were excluded. Most TCR sequences were seen in very few donors, while some public TCRs were found in many individuals. At a false discovery rate of 0.05, a later analysis linked around 17,000 TCR beta sequences to specific HLA alleles. In the study, some 160 TCR beta chains were listed as associated with cytomegalovirus.

The method was the immunoSEQ multiplex PCR assay. The multiplex PCR relied on a mix of 60 forward primers for TCR Vbeta segments and 13 reverse primers for TCR Jbeta segments. The CDR3 region of rearranged TCR beta genes was amplified from genomic DNA by a multiplex PCR assay. The Illumina HiSeq System was used to sequence the amplified TCR beta libraries as 87-base-pair reads. In the source study's methods: Across the roughly 600 repertoires, a later analysis counted about 81 million unique TCR beta chains, roughly 11 million of which were shared by at least two donors. To remove PCR and sequencing errors, raw reads were error-corrected and collapsed into unique sequences using a nearest-neighbor algorithm that merged closely related sequences. V, D and J gene segments were assigned by aligning CDR3 sequences to IMGT reference sequences. For a sequence to be retained, at least a six-nucleotide match to both a V gene segment and a J gene segment was required. Rearrangements were classified as productive when the CDR3 lacked stop codons and remained in frame with V and J, and all other rearrangements were classified as non-productive. Following IMGT convention, CDR3 was defined as the stretch from the second conserved V-encoded cysteine up to the conserved J-encoded phenylalanine. The earlier analysis of about 590 of the donors excluded sequences that lacked an unambiguous match to a single V gene segment. An earlier analysis of several hundred of the donors classified V segments as functional when productive rearrangements were above 56.7% and as segregating when the standard deviation between donors was above 5%. A statistical classification framework was built to diagnose cytomegalovirus status from the catalog of TCR beta chain sequences. In a later analysis, TCR nucleotide sequences were compared against IMGT/GENE-DB human TR gene sequences so that V and J genes could be assigned. Using the TCRdist pipeline, a later analysis assigned CDR3 sequences along with most-parsimonious VDJ recombination scenarios. In a later analysis, every TCR beta chain was defined by the combination of its CDR3 amino acid sequence and its V-gene family, and reads without a unique V-gene family were dropped. A later analysis removed 450 to 600 highly shared, low-generation-probability nucleotide sequences to deal with suspected cross-contamination and a sequencing artifact. In a later analysis, a clonal expansion index was calculated for each public chain from normalized within-repertoire ranks of inferred template counts. A later analysis computed generation probabilities with a VDJ recombination model fitted to out-of-frame rearrangements, and checked the results against IGoR. A later analysis scored TCR-TCR, TCR-HLA and TCR-CMV co-occurrence with hypergeometric tests, applying a repertoire-size bias correction to TCR pairs. A later analysis estimated false discovery rates by permuting HLA or CMV assignments 20 times. In a later analysis, co-occurring TCRs were grouped using DBSCAN, with TCRdist sequence similarity added in when clustering inside HLA-allele-positive subsets. Repertoires with fewer than 30,000 or more than 120,000 public chains, plus five repertoires with anomalous nucleotide sharing, were excluded from co-occurrence clustering. TCRdb carries this immuneACCESS record with in-frame sequences only. Its versions omit some clonotypes, under half of them owing to an unresolved V gene in the studies checked, with the rest unexplained. Clone size and V and J calls were adopted from that table, with D and trimming inferred from the DNA. The sample profile shows about 190,000 clones; over 75% of them were found once. Around 1.9% of the sample goes to the ten largest clones.

V and J are trimmed by 4 bases and 4 bases, and the gene matches miss 12 bases of the junction. CDR1 and CDR2 are read off the germline V gene as SGDLS and YYNGEE. Reading from cysteine to phenylalanine, the CDR3 counts 17 amino acids. Only the CDR3 part of the read is kept: 51 bases, read in frame from the first base. This TCR was recovered from a young man in good health and CMV-seronegative. In this chain, TRBV9 is recombined with TRBJ2-3, and 10 junction bases match TRBD2. The sample consisted of PBMCs. The CDR3 loop reads CASSPATVLAGADTQYF. In nucleotides, the sequence is TGTGCCAGCAGCCCTGCTACGGTGCTAGCGGGGGCAGATACGCAGTATTTT. Outside the CDR3, residues come from the reference TRBV9 and TRBJ2-3 proteins, so the full variable domain is: DSGVTQTPKHLITATGQRVTLRCSPRSGDLSVYWYQQSLDQGLQFLIQYYNGEERAKGNILERFSAQQFPDLHSELNLSSLELGDSALYFCASSPATVLAGADTQYFGPGTRLTVL.